This record covers a single T cell receptor beta chain. Its specificity is unknown. This sample was taken from a study of shared clonotypes between healthy human individuals. Per the authors' pipeline: ImmunoSEQ only sent back junction sequences with no quality scores, so filtering was done differently. Method: immunoSEQ multiplex PCR; TCRdb's copy keeps in-frame clones and lacks some. Clonal size and the V and J genes are those of that table, whereas D and trimming came from the DNA. The data contain more than 2,000,000 clones, around 90% of them singletons. Germline CDR1 reads SGHTA; CDR2 reads FQGNSA. The CDR3 runs to 19 residues. V gave up 1 base and J gave up 5 bases; unmatched junction bases: 12. Overall study findings and caveats: What naive subsets generally showed was a larger estimated richness than memory subsets showed. Large sequencing depth failed to make sorted-subset sequencing complete, rarefaction showed. For naive CD4 cells, around 5.1% of clonotypes were shared across a handful of donors.

Material for sequencing was naive CD4+ T cells sorted from blood. Sample subset: CD45RA+ positively selected. The clonotype originates from a man between 18 and 29 years old in good health. V gene TRBV7-2 combines with J gene TRBJ2-3; 13 nucleotides agree with TRBD2. For the CDR3, the DNA is TGTGCCAGCAGCTTAGTTTACACTAGCGGGAGGGTAATAGGAGATACGCAGTATTTT. It encodes CASSLVYTSGRVIGDTQYF.